The 31 T cell receptor beta chains presented below share a single source sample, sequenced in a study of T cells generated in artificial thymic organoids. TCRalpha and TCRbeta libraries were amplified separately by semi-nested PCR with TRAC or TRBC reverse primers. TCRdb independently ran MiXCR on the 5' RACE reads; one entry per CDR3 protein. The sample includes about 3,300 distinct CDR3 sequences, roughly 34% seen only once; the top ten take around 2.4%. Source material: naive CD8+ T cells from blood. Described subset: CD3+TCRalphabeta+CD8SP T cells; for blood, CD45RO-CCR7+ naive CD8+ T cells. The receptors derive from a human donor who gave cord blood stem cells for thymic organoid culture, a cardiac surgery patient who gave postnatal thymus, or a blood donor (not recorded which).

This clonotype was seen a few times. V and J are TRBV7-6 and TRBJ2-3; D gene uncertain. This CDR3 spans 13 amino acids. The V gene's germline CDR1 is SGHVS and CDR2 FNYEAQ. Trimming removed 1 base from V and 4 bases from J, with 6 bases in between. CDR3 nucleotides: TGTGCCAGCAGCTTAGAAGCCCCAGATACGCAGTATTTT. Its translation is CASSLEAPDTQYF.

This clonotype is classed as medium-sized. The chain has TRBV2 and TRBJ2-2; TRBD2 agrees at 14 bases. The CDR3 loop spans 17 amino acids. The trim removed 6 bases at V and 0 bases at J, leaving 3 bases unmatched. CDR1 is SNHLY, CDR2 FYNNEI, per germline. The CDR3: CASSRLAGGPNTGELFF. CDR3 DNA sequence: TGTGCCAGCAGCCGACTAGCGGGGGGGCCGAACACCGGGGAGCTGTTTTTT.

A few counts support this clonotype. The chain joins TRBV11-2 to TRBJ2-7; D unresolved. Germline values: CDR1 SGHAT, CDR2 FQNNGV. The germline V and J ends were trimmed by 5 bases and 4 bases, with 15 bases remaining between them. The CDR3 totals 14 residues. The CDR3 region is CASSPADNLYEQYF. In DNA, the CDR3 is TGTGCCAGCAGCCCCGCCGACAACCTATACGAGCAGTACTTC.

This clonotype was found a few times. The chain has TRBV9 and TRBJ2-5; TRBD1 agrees at 7 bases. The V segment lost 0 bases and the J segment 4 bases; nucleotides outside the gene matches: 6. The CDR3 extends over 15 amino acids. Germline V gives CDR1 SGDLS, CDR2 YYNGEE. CDR3 sequence reads: CASSVGPRDRETQYF. The DNA for the CDR3 is TGTGCCAGCAGCGTAGGCCCCCGGGACAGAGAGACCCAGTACTTC.

The chain couples TRBV27 to TRBJ2-2; the match to TRBD1 covers 9 bases. This CDR3 comprises 16 residues. The V gene end was trimmed by 4 bases and the J gene end by 4 bases; junction bases not matched to a gene: 7. Germline CDR1 and CDR2: MNHEY and SMNVEV (reference sequence). CDR3 DNA sequence: TGTGCCAGCAGTTCAAGACAGGGGGGGAGCACCGGGGAGCTGTTTTTT. Protein product: CASSSRQGGSTGELFF.

This clonotype is labeled medium-sized. The genes are TRBV11-2 and TRBJ2-5; TRBD2 aligns across 13 bases. This CDR3 has 16 residues. Trimming cost V 5 bases and J 2 bases; bases outside gene matches: 5. Germline values: CDR1 SGHAT, CDR2 FQNNGV. DNA for the CDR3: TGTGCCAGCAGCCCAGGGACTAGCGGGGCTCAAGAGACCCAGTACTTC. It translates to CASSPGTSGAQETQYF.

This clonotype showed up just a few times. A much larger clone lies one base from this, so it may be a read error. The gene calls are TRBV4-3 and TRBJ2-7; D may be TRBD1 or TRBD2 (5 bases each). The CDR3 length is 15 residues. CDR1 is LGHNA and CDR2 is YSLEER in the germline V gene. CDR3 in amino acids: CANSQDIRGPYEQYF. DNA of the CDR3: TGCGCCAACAGCCAAGATATACGGGGCCCCTACGAGCAGTACTTC.

The chain uses TRBV13 and TRBJ1-2; D not resolved. V shed 2 bases and J shed 8 bases, with 9 bases lying between them. This CDR3 region has 12 residues. The V gene's germline CDR1 is PRHDT and CDR2 FYEKMQ (reference sequence). In DNA, the CDR3 is TGTGCCAGCAGCTTACTGGGAAGAGGCTACACCTTC. Residues: CASSLLGRGYTF. Full variable domain (missing parts from reference TRBV13 and TRBJ1-2): AAGVIQSPRHLIKEKRETATLKCYPIPRHDTVYWYQQGPGQDPQFLISFYEKMQSDKGSIPDRFSAQQFSDYHSELNMSSLELGDSALYFCASSLLGRGYTFGSGTRLTVV.

This clonotype rates as large (0.1 to 1%). V gene TRBV6-5 combines with J gene TRBJ1-1; unclear D gene. Trimming stripped 6 bases from V and 11 bases from J, with 13 bases between. This CDR3 region has 11 residues. Germline V gene sequence: CDR1 MNHEY, CDR2 SVGAGI. The CDR3 here is CASSHSGEAFF. CDR3 coding DNA: TGTGCCAGCAGCCACTCCGGGGAGGCTTTCTTT.

This clonotype is medium-sized (0.01 to 0.1%). The J gene is TRBJ2-1, the V gene TRBV19; D remains unclear. The V end lost 3 bases, the J end lost 0 bases, and 6 bases lay between the germline ends. Germline V lookup: CDR1 LNHDA, CDR2 SQIVND (reference sequence). The CDR3 loop spans 14 amino acids. The CDR3 region has the DNA TGTGCCAGTAGTATCGACGTCTCCTACAATGAGCAGTTCTTC. This encodes CASSIDVSYNEQFF.

The chain joins TRBV20-1 to TRBJ2-5; 7 bases match TRBD2. Germline CDR1 DFQATT, CDR2 SNEGSKA (reference sequence). The ends lost 1 base at V and 5 bases at J; junction bases unmatched: 7. This CDR3 contains 14 residues. The CDR3 DNA sequence: TGCAGTGCTAGAGGAGGAATCGGGGGGGAGACCCAGTACTTC. It specifies CSARGGIGGETQYF.

CDR3 in DNA: TGTGCCAGCAGCCAAACGACAGGATACGAAAAACTGTTTTTT. As protein: CASSQTTGYEKLFF. V and J are TRBV14 and TRBJ1-4, with D maybe TRBD1 (6 bases). Between the trimmed V and J ends, which lost 2 bases and 8 bases, there was a span of 12 bases. The CDR3 has 14 residues. Germline CDR1 reads SGHDN; CDR2 reads FVKESK. The full variable domain, its missing parts supplied by reference TRBV14 and TRBJ1-4, is EAGVTQFPSHSVIEKGQTVTLRCDPISGHDNLYWYRRVMGKEIKFLLHFVKESKQDESGMPNNRFLAERTGGTYSTLKVQPAELEDSGVYFCASSQTTGYEKLFFGSGTQLSVL.

The gene calls are TRBV27 and TRBJ2-7; tentative D call: TRBD1 (6 bases). With 6 bases removed from V and 2 bases from J, the gap between germline ends came to 14 bases. This CDR3 contains 14 residues. From germline, CDR1 is MNHEY and CDR2 SMNVEV (reference sequence). CDR3 sequence reads: CASRLQGATYEQYF. The CDR3 bases are TGTGCCAGCAGACTACAGGGTGCGACCTACGAGCAGTACTTC.

Within the sample, this clonotype is medium-sized. J is TRBJ2-1 and V is TRBV4-3, with TRBD1 identical over 8 bases. The V segment lost 3 bases and the J segment 3 bases; nucleotides outside the gene matches: 1. This CDR3 region has 14 residues. CDR1 is LGHNA, CDR2 YSLEER, per germline. This chain's CDR3 is CASSHGQGYNEQFF. In DNA form, the CDR3 reads TGCGCCAGCAGCCACGGACAGGGCTACAATGAGCAGTTCTTC.

The V call is TRBV12-3 or TRBV12-4, the J call TRBJ2-3, with D maybe TRBD2 (6 bases). V gave up 5 bases and J gave up 2 bases, with 17 bases separating them. The length of the CDR3 is 16 residues. The CDR3 sequence is CASSDQAGGVTDTQYF. The CDR3 DNA sequence: TGTGCCAGCAGTGATCAGGCCGGAGGGGTCACAGATACGCAGTATTTT.

This chain connects TRBV27 to TRBJ2-1; D remains unclear. V was shortened by 2 bases and J by 5 bases, with 10 bases between the two germline ends. The germline V gene encodes CDR1 MNHEY and CDR2 SMNVEV (reference sequence). The CDR3 extends over 14 amino acids. CDR3 DNA sequence: TGTGCCAGCAGTTTAAACCCCCACAACAATGAGCAGTTCTTC. Translating it yields CASSLNPHNNEQFF.

On this clonotype itself: Given a much more abundant clone one base away, this may be a read error. The chain couples TRBV24-1 to TRBJ2-3, with D perhaps matching TRBD1 (5 bases). Germline CDR1 and CDR2: KGHDR and SFDVKD. The CDR3 length is 16 residues. CDR3 coding DNA: TGTACCACCAGTGGGGCCAGTCGTAGGGGCACAGATACGCAGTATTTT. As protein: CTTSGASRRGTDTQYF.

The chain recombines TRBV4-3 with TRBJ2-7; 13 bases line up with TRBD2. This CDR3 contains 19 residues. Germline V gene sequence: CDR1 LGHNA, CDR2 YSLEER. After removal of 6 bases from V and 6 bases from J, the junction contained 20 bases not matched to a gene. The chain's CDR3 is CASSHIGTSGKYPPFEQYF. CDR3 coding DNA: TGCGCCAGCAGTCATATCGGGACTAGCGGGAAGTACCCCCCCTTCGAGCAGTACTTC.

This chain joins TRBV13 and TRBJ2-7; D is ambiguous. Matching the DNA end better, TRBJ2-1 makes the J call doubtful. This CDR3 is built from 11 residues. Germline V gene data show CDR1 as PRHDT and CDR2 as FYEKMQ (reference sequence). CDR3 DNA: TGTGCCAGCAGCACAACCTACGAGCAGTTCTTC. This codes for CASSTTYEQFF.

By share, this clonotype counts as medium-sized. The chain combines TRBV27 with TRBJ1-5; D remains unclear. V lost 3 bases and J 1 base, leaving 4 bases between the germline ends. This CDR3 contains 13 residues. CDR1 is MNHEY and CDR2 is SMNVEV in the germline V gene (reference sequence). The CDR3, as DNA: TGTGCCAGCAGTTTCGCCAGCAATCAGCCCCAGCATTTT. The encoded protein is CASSFASNQPQHF.

By its share, this clonotype is large. The V gene is TRBV20-1, the J gene TRBJ2-3, with D tentatively TRBD1 or TRBD2 (5 bases each). Germline CDR1 reads DFQATT; CDR2 reads SNEGSKA (reference sequence). The CDR3 spans 14 residues. Deletions cut 6 bases from V and 6 bases from J, with 19 bases between. CDR3: CSAPGQILRDTQYF. The CDR3, as DNA: TGCAGTGCCCCGGGGCAGATCCTACGGGATACGCAGTATTTT.

This clonotype occurred a few times. V and J are TRBV5-1 and TRBJ2-7; tentative D call: TRBD1 (6 bases). The CDR3 spans 15 residues. V gave up 4 bases and J gave up 2 bases, with 16 bases separating them. The V gene's germline CDR1 is SGHRS and CDR2 YFSETQ. The CDR3 spells CASSPTYGQPYEQYF. In DNA, the CDR3 is TGCGCCAGCAGCCCAACTTACGGACAGCCCTACGAGCAGTACTTC.

The chain recombines TRBV28 with TRBJ1-5, with unresolved D. This CDR3 has 14 amino acids. The V gene lost 2 bases and the J gene lost 3 bases, with 8 bases spanning the gap. CDR1 and CDR2 from the germline V gene are MDHEN and SYDVKM. This CDR3 is CASSLGDINQPQHF. DNA for the CDR3: TGTGCCAGCAGTTTAGGGGATATCAATCAGCCCCAGCATTTT.

By share, this clonotype ranks as medium-sized. This chain connects TRBV12-3 or TRBV12-4 to TRBJ2-7; 8 bases are shared with TRBD1. J gave up 6 bases and V 6 bases, and 10 bases lay outside the gene matches. The CDR3 is 14 amino acids. This CDR3 reads CASSDRGVVGEQYF. The CDR3 nucleotides are TGTGCCAGCAGCGACAGGGGTGTTGTAGGCGAGCAGTACTTC.

Points on this clonotype: This CDR3 is missing its conserved last phenylalanine or tryptophan, likely due to a read error. The chain couples TRBV6-5 to TRBJ2-7; TRBD2 agrees at 8 bases. Losses at the gene ends were 0 bases for V and 3 bases for J; bases not matched to a gene: 4. This CDR3 region has 15 residues. Germline CDR1 MNHEY, CDR2 SVGAGI. The chain's CDR3 is CASSYSGGGFYEQYL. In DNA, the CDR3 is TGTGCCAGCAGTTACTCCGGGGGGGGTTTCTACGAGCAGTACCTC.

This clonotype has a handful of counts. V usage is TRBV4-2 and J usage is TRBJ2-7, with D hard to call. The CDR3 is 13 amino acids. Germline CDR1 reads LGHNA; CDR2 reads YNFKEQ. The V and J ends lost 1 base and 3 bases respectively, with 7 bases between them. The CDR3 nucleotides read TGTGCCAGCAGCCAAGGACGAAACTACGAGCAGTACTTC. Residues: CASSQGRNYEQYF.

The V call is TRBV12-3 or TRBV12-4, the J call TRBJ2-1; D is unresolved. The CDR3 loop spans 14 amino acids. V was clipped by 6 bases and J by 4 bases, with 13 bases between them. The CDR3 DNA is TGTGCCAGCAGCCCGCCTCCTACATACAATGAGCAGTTCTTC. As protein: CASSPPPTYNEQFF.

By share, this clonotype ranks as medium-sized. The rearrangement uses TRBV5-5 and TRBJ2-7; TRBD2 is a possible D gene (6 bases). The CDR3 loop spans 12 amino acids. Germline values: CDR1 SGHKS, CDR2 YYEKEE (reference sequence). With 0 bases removed from V and 7 bases from J, the gap between germline ends came to 8 bases. CDR3: CASSLGGIEQYF. The CDR3 DNA reads TGTGCCAGCAGCTTGGGCGGGATTGAGCAGTACTTC.

This rearrangement joins TRBV27 to TRBJ2-7; 11 nucleotides align to TRBD2. With 5 bases clipped from V and 4 bases from J, the junction kept 7 bases outside the gene matches. This CDR3 comprises 15 residues. Germline V gene data show CDR1 as MNHEY and CDR2 as SMNVEV (reference sequence). In DNA form, the CDR3 reads TGTGCCAGCAGTCTGACTAGCGGGAAGGGGTACGAGCAGTACTTC. It translates to CASSLTSGKGYEQYF.

This clonotype is medium-sized in the sample. V gene TRBV13 combines with J gene TRBJ1-1, with D hard to call. This CDR3 is built from 12 residues. The V end lost 5 bases, the J end lost 4 bases, and 8 bases lay between the germline ends. CDR1 is PRHDT and CDR2 is FYEKMQ in the germline V gene (reference sequence). CDR3 coding DNA: TGTGCCAGCAGCCACGTCGGCACTGAAGCTTTCTTT. Translating it yields CASSHVGTEAFF.

This chain links TRBV10-3 with TRBJ2-2, with 15 bases identical to TRBD2. The V gene end was trimmed by 0 bases and the J gene end by 6 bases; junction bases not matched to a gene: 2. From germline, CDR1 is ENHRY and CDR2 SYGVKD. The CDR3 has 17 residues. The CDR3 loop is CAISESGTSGRPGELFF. CDR3 nucleotide sequence: TGTGCCATCAGTGAGTCGGGGACTAGCGGGAGGCCCGGGGAGCTGTTTTTT.